This T cell receptor (beta chain) was documented in a study of Ad26.COV2.S vaccination and SARS-CoV-2 variants. At the level of the study: In the study, Ad26.COV2.S was injected intramuscularly once, or twice 56 days apart.

The treatment was: some 20 received Ad26.COV2.S at low or high dose, single or two shots; five or six received placebo; per-sample allocation not given. The samples were gathered on day 63 after the first injection of vaccine or placebo. It was Wuhan-strain SARS-CoV-2 spike that the Ad26 vaccine vector expressed. Generated by immunoSEQ multiplex PCR, the TCRdb table keeps only in-frame clones and is missing some. Among around 400,000 clones listed, about nine tenths were seen once. There are 12 residues in the CDR3. Trimming took off 0 bases at V and 6 bases at J, with 5 bases between the two ends. The germline gives CDR1 SGHNT, CDR2 YENEEA.

The chain uses TRBV11-3 and TRBJ1-1; D not resolved. This TCR was sampled from a person between 18 and 65 years old who received the Ad26.COV2.S COVID-19 vaccine or a placebo. Sequenced here: peripheral blood, sampled in a trial of Ad26.COV2.S vaccine versus placebo. In nucleotides, the CDR3 is TGTGCCAGCAGCTTAGATCGGGCTGAAGCTTTCTTT. Protein: CASSLDRAEAFF.